This T cell receptor (beta chain) was sequenced during a study of CD8 T cells in ankylosing spondylitis (dated by TCRdb to about 2017). About the full investigation: The study set out to find disease-linked TCR variants by profiling T cell receptor beta repertoires in ankylosing spondylitis patients and healthy donors. The full study cohort comprised 25 ankylosing spondylitis patients and 85 to 120 healthy donors. Peripheral blood was sampled, and synovial fluid was also collected from ankylosing spondylitis patients.

What the study reported, not specific to this receptor: The disease-linked clones had a CD8+ phenotype and were found at relatively low frequencies in peripheral blood. Some of the motif variants had been reported before in the synovial fluid and blood of reactive arthritis patients, a finding that suggests common disease-initiation mechanisms. A TCR beta motif made up of about eight highly homologous amino acid variants appeared to be characteristic of blood from ankylosing spondylitis patients. Significant enrichment of the disease-linked clones was reported in matched synovial fluid samples from ankylosing spondylitis patients.

Based on the germline V gene (reference sequence), the CDR1 and CDR2 sequences are DFQATT and SNEGSKA. Deletion took 1 base off V and 5 bases off J, with a span of 11 bases between the germline ends. The CDR3 sequence holds 13 residues, the cysteine and phenylalanine included. Only CDR3 DNA is held: 39 bases, read in frame from base 1. Sequencing used an Illumina HiSeq 2500. Quantitative 5'-RACE with molecular barcodes was used to prepare TCR beta libraries. On the study's bioinformatics: Disease-linked TCR variants were identified with a new computational method built on a probabilistic model of VDJ rearrangement. TCRdb trimmed public reads at Q25 via fastp, called clones via MiXCR and kept in-frame beta chains. Rows are unified per CDR3 protein, each entry keeping the most common DNA and genes. The V and J calls come from TCRdb's annotation, not from the publication. In all, the sample holds more than 250,000 distinct CDR3 sequences, and roughly 12% of those were seen once. 8% to 9.5% of the sample lies in the top ten.

This clonotype was found a few times. Its antigen remains unidentified. No base quality values were provided; no much bigger clone lies one nucleotide off. The rearranged segments are TRBV20-1 and TRBJ1-2, with a tentative D gene TRBD1 over 5 matching bases. Sequencing was carried out using blood, either unsorted or a sorted T cell fraction (not recorded which). This receptor was identified in a female donor with ankylosing spondylitis or in good health (not recorded which). In nucleotides, the sequence is TGCAGTGCTAGAGTGCCAGGGCGATATGGCTACACCTTC. It translates to CSARVPGRYGYTF.